This TCR beta chain was sequenced for a study of T cells in Graves' hyperthyroidism and ophthalmopathy. The study enrolled patients aged 18 to 65 with newly diagnosed hyperthyroidism of under 2 months' duration. Germline V lookup: CDR1 SNHLY, CDR2 FYNNEI. V was pared by 1 base and J by 8 bases, with 6 bases of the junction left unmatched. The CDR3 runs to 15 residues. Authors of the study amplified TCR beta CDR3 regions from RNA transcripts. An initial round of RT-PCR targeting the TCR CDR3 relied on the HTBI primer set. TCRdb analysed the multiplex PCR reads with MiXCR anew, one entry per CDR3 protein. Altogether about 840,000 distinct CDR3 sequences are present, roughly 40% being singletons, with the ten largest covering 8% to 9%.

This TCR derives from a man between 18 and 29 years old with Graves' hyperthyroidism. Sequencing used blood. The rearrangement uses TRBV2 and TRBJ1-5; TRBD1 aligns across 9 bases. The CDR3 sequence is CASSEGTGVNEPQHF. CDR3 sequence (DNA): TGTGCCAGCAGTGAAGGGACAGGGGTCAACGAGCCCCAGCATTTT.